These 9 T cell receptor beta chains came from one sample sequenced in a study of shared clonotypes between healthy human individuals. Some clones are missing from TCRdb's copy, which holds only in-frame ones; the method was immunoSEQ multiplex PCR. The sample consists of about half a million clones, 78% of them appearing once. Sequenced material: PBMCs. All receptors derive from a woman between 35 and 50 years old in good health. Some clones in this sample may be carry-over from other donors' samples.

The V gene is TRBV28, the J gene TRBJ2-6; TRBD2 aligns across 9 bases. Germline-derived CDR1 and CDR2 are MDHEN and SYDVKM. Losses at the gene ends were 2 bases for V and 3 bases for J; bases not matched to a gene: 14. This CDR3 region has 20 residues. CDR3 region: CASSLPPPSGNLFGANVLTF. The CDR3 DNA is TGTGCCAGCAGTTTACCCCCCCCTAGCGGGAATCTCTTTGGGGCCAACGTCCTGACTTTC.

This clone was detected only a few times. CDR3 loop: CASSLGGTNQPQHF. CDR3 nucleotides: TGTGCCAGCAGTTTAGGGGGGACCAATCAGCCCCAGCATTTT. This chain joins TRBV28 and TRBJ1-5; D is possibly TRBD1 (5 bases). Germline V lookup: CDR1 MDHEN, CDR2 SYDVKM. The CDR3 has 14 residues. V lost 2 bases and J 3 bases, leaving 8 bases between the germline ends.

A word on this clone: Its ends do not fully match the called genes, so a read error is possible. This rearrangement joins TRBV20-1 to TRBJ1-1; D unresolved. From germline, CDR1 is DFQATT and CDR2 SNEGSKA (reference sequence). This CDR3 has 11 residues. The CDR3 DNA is TGCAGTGCTAGAGATAGATCAACTGCCCCCTTT. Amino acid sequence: CSARDRSTAPF.

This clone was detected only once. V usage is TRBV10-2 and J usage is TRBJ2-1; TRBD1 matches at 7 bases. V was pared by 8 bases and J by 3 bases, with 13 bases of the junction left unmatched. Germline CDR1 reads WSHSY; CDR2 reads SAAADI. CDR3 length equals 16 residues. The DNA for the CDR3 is TGCGCCAGCCAAGACAGGGAACTATTCCTCTACAATGAGCAGTTCTTC. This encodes CASQDRELFLYNEQFF.

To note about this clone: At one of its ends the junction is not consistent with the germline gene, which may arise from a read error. The CDR3 is CASSVLGRDLGGCTF. In DNA form, the CDR3 reads TGTGCCAGTAGTGTATTGGGGCGTGATTTGGGTGGCTGCACCTTC. The V call is TRBV19, the J call TRBJ1-2; D is perhaps TRBD1 (5 bases). The CDR3 is 15 amino acids. CDR1 is LNHDA and CDR2 is SQIVND in the germline V gene (reference sequence). Full variable domain (remainder filled in from reference TRBV19 and TRBJ1-2): DGGITQSPKYLFRKEGQNVTLSCEQNLNHDAMYWYRQDPGQGLRLIYYSQIVNDFQKGDIAEGYSVSREKKESFPLTVTSAQKNPTAFYLCASSVLGRDLGGCTFGSGTRLTVV.

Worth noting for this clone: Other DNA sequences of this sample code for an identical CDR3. CDR3 in amino acids: CASSLSRTDTQYF. DNA of the CDR3: TGTGCCAGCAGCTTAAGCAGGACAGATACGCAGTATTTT. The rearrangement links TRBV7-3 to TRBJ2-3, with no clear D. This CDR3 is built from 13 residues. Per the germline V gene, CDR1 is SGHTA and CDR2 is FQGTGA. Trimming took 1 base from V and 3 from J, leaving 5 bases between them.

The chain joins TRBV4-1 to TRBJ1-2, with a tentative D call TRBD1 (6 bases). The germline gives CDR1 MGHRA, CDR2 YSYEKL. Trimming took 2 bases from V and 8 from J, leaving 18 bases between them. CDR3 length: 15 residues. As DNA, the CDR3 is TGCGCCAGCAGCCAACCCTTGACAGGTCCCGGGGGCTACACCTTC. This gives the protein CASSQPLTGPGGYTF.

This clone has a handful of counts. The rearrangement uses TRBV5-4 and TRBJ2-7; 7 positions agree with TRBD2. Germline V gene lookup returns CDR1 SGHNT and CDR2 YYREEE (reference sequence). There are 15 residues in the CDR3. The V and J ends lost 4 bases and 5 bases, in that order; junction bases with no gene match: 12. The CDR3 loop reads CASSGGVARSHEQYF. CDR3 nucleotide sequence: TGTGCCAGCAGCGGGGGGGTAGCCCGGTCCCACGAGCAGTACTTC.

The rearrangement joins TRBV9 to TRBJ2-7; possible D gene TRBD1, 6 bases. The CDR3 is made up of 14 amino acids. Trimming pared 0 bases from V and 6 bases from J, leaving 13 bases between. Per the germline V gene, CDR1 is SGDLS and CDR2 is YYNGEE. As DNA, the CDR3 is TGTGCCAGCAGCGTAGCTACTGGGGGCCGCGAGCAGTACTTC. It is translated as CASSVATGGREQYF.